This record looks at one T cell receptor (beta chain) sequence and its context. The CDR3 contains 16 residues. CDR1 and CDR2 (germline): SGHTA, FQGTGA. V lost 0 bases, J lost 4 bases, and 12 bases lay in between. This sample was taken from a study of blood T cell repertoires in COVID-19. Study details: T cells, B-cell-depleted T cells, or PBMCs supplied cDNA or gDNA.

Method: immunoSEQ multiplex PCR; TCRdb's copy keeps in-frame clones and lacks some. The sample consists of approximately 110,000 clones, roughly 84% of them appearing once. The chain has TRBV7-3 and TRBJ2-2; TRBD2 might be the D (5 bases). This clonotype was obtained from a woman in her seventies who had recovered from COVID-19. Sequencing used peripheral blood. The CDR3 sequence: CASSLTPGLLTGELFF. In DNA, the CDR3 is TGTGCCAGCAGCTTAACCCCCGGACTCCTCACCGGGGAGCTGTTTTTT.